The 21 T cell receptor beta chains in this list originate from one sample, sequenced in a study of OX40 agonist ivuxolimab in advanced cancers. Assay used: immunoSEQ multiplex PCR; TCRdb lists only in-frame clones, some missing. The sample includes about 57,000 clones, over 75% seen only once; the top ten take about 4.5%. Sequencing used CD4+ or CD8+ T cells sorted from blood, obtained in a trial of the OX40 agonist ivuxolimab. The receptors shown here come from an adult with an advanced solid tumor such as melanoma, head and neck, liver or kidney cancer.

The chain is built from TRBV11-2 and TRBJ2-3, with TRBD1 identical over 10 bases. V gave up 5 bases and J gave up 5 bases; unmatched junction bases: 4. CDR1 and CDR2 (germline): SGHAT, FQNNGV. CDR3 length: 14 residues. The CDR3 protein is CASSLGQGQDTQYF. CDR3 nucleotide sequence: TGTGCCAGCAGCCTGGGACAGGGGCAAGATACGCAGTATTTT.

V is TRBV6-1 and J is TRBJ1-1; TRBD1 aligns across 7 bases. The CDR3 extends over 15 amino acids. The V and J ends lost 2 bases and 1 base, in that order; junction bases with no gene match: 4. Germline V lookup: CDR1 MNHNS, CDR2 SASEGT. CDR3 protein: CASSEMGQSNTEAFF. The CDR3 coding sequence is TGTGCCAGCAGTGAAATGGGACAGTCGAACACTGAAGCTTTCTTT.

V and J are TRBV9 and TRBJ2-1, with D perhaps matching TRBD2 (5 bases). V lost 2 bases to trimming and J lost 7 bases, with 16 bases between them. This CDR3 has 15 residues. Per germline, CDR1 SGDLS and CDR2 YYNGEE. Written as DNA, the CDR3 is TGTGCCAGCAGCGTCGAAGCGGCTGCTTGGAATGAGCAGTTCTTC. Protein: CASSVEAAAWNEQFF.

This chain's CDR3 is CAISDDKGNYGYTF. CDR3 in DNA: TGTGCCATCAGTGATGATAAAGGAAACTATGGCTACACCTTC. The chain has TRBV10-3 and TRBJ1-2; no clear D gene. Germline V gives CDR1 ENHRY, CDR2 SYGVKD. V was clipped by 3 bases and J by 2 bases, with 10 bases between them. CDR3 length: 14 residues.

V usage is TRBV2 and J usage is TRBJ1-3; 8 bases fit TRBD1. Trimming took 8 bases from V and 1 from J; bases not matched to a gene: 16. CDR3 length equals 18 residues. Germline values: CDR1 SNHLY, CDR2 FYNNEI. The CDR3 coding sequence is TGTGCCAGCTGCCGGGACAGGATTGTAAGGGTTTCTGGAAACACCATATATTTT. It codes for CASCRDRIVRVSGNTIYF.

The rearrangement uses TRBV19 and TRBJ1-5; 10 bases fit TRBD1. The CDR3 runs to 17 residues. V was clipped by 4 bases and J by 2 bases; unmatched bases: 8. Germline V lookup: CDR1 LNHDA, CDR2 SQIVND (reference sequence). CDR3 sequence: CASSTRTGGIGNQPQHF. The DNA of the CDR3 is TGTGCCAGTAGTACAAGGACAGGGGGTATCGGCAATCAGCCCCAGCATTTT.

The V and J genes are TRBV6-6 and TRBJ2-3, with D uncertain. This CDR3 has 13 residues. Deletions cut 2 bases from V and 5 bases from J, with 8 bases between. Germline V gives CDR1 MNHNY, CDR2 SVGAGI (reference sequence). DNA for the CDR3: TGTGCCAGCAGTTACGGTCCGGGAGATACGCAGTATTTT. It codes for CASSYGPGDTQYF.

This rearrangement joins TRBV19 to TRBJ1-5, with TRBD1 matching 8 bases. V was clipped by 4 bases and J by 3 bases; unmatched bases: 11. The CDR3 is 17 amino acids. From germline, CDR1 is LNHDA and CDR2 SQIVND (reference sequence). CDR3 DNA: TGTGCCAGTAGTACATTCGGGGACAGGCCAACCAATCAGCCCCAGCATTTT. Translating it yields CASSTFGDRPTNQPQHF.

The J gene is TRBJ2-2, the V gene TRBV7-8; 8 bases line up with TRBD2. This CDR3 is 15 amino acids long. Unmatched junction bases numbered 7, after V lost 5 bases and J lost 5 bases. Germline assignment: CDR1 SGHVS and CDR2 FQNEAQ. The CDR3 here is CASSPSGGLTGELFF. The CDR3 DNA reads TGTGCCAGCAGCCCGTCGGGGGGGCTGACCGGGGAGCTGTTTTTT.

The chain combines TRBV13 with TRBJ2-1; D gene uncertain. The germline V gene encodes CDR1 PRHDT and CDR2 FYEKMQ (reference sequence). V lost 5 bases to trimming and J lost 7 bases, with 15 bases between them. CDR3 length: 14 residues. CDR3 residues: CASSATPRRNEQFF. The DNA of the CDR3 is TGTGCCAGCAGCGCAACCCCGAGGAGAAATGAGCAGTTCTTC.

CDR3 bases: TGTGCCAGTGTTCGGACAGGGGGCAACACCGGGGAGCTGTTTTTT. Encoded protein: CASVRTGGNTGELFF. This chain connects TRBV2 to TRBJ2-2; 11 bases are shared with TRBD1. The CDR3 is made up of 15 amino acids. J lost 2 bases, V lost 9 bases, and 5 bases had no gene match. CDR1 SNHLY and CDR2 FYNNEI come from the germline V gene.

This chain connects TRBV5-1 to TRBJ2-1, with 7 bases matching TRBD2. With V trimmed by 4 bases and J by 3 bases, 16 bases remained unmatched. The CDR3 runs to 18 residues. Germline-derived CDR1 and CDR2 are SGHRS and YFSETQ. The CDR3 region is CASSRSPATSSYYNEQFF. Written as DNA, the CDR3 is TGCGCCAGCAGCCGTAGCCCGGCGACTAGCAGCTACTACAATGAGCAGTTCTTC.

This chain joins TRBV27 and TRBJ2-7; 8 bases align to TRBD1. Trimming at V came to 6 bases and at J to 3 bases, leaving 10 bases not matched to a gene. Germline-derived CDR1 and CDR2 are MNHEY and SMNVEV (reference sequence). The CDR3 consists of 15 residues. In DNA, the CDR3 is TGTGCCAGCAGATCAAAGACAGGGGTGGACTACGAGCAGTACTTC. Amino acids: CASRSKTGVDYEQYF.

This clone was seen once. The genes are TRBV15 and TRBJ2-2; unclear D gene. Germline V lookup: CDR1 LNHNV, CDR2 YYDKDF (reference sequence). The CDR3 sequence is 14 residues long. The germline V and J ends were trimmed by 0 bases and 4 bases, with 6 bases remaining between them. CDR3 protein: CATSRDRVTGELFF. The CDR3 DNA reads TGTGCCACCAGCAGAGATCGAGTCACCGGGGAGCTGTTTTTT.

The chain combines TRBV28 with TRBJ2-3; 12 bases align to TRBD2. CDR1 is MDHEN and CDR2 is SYDVKM in the germline V gene. The V and J ends lost 8 bases and 2 bases, in that order; junction bases with no gene match: 14. There are 18 residues in the CDR3. Here the CDR3 reads CASRPTEGLAGYTDTQYF. The DNA of the CDR3 is TGTGCCAGCCGACCCACAGAAGGACTAGCGGGGTACACAGATACGCAGTATTTT.

This chain uses TRBV2 with TRBJ2-3; the D is unclear. V lost 6 bases, J lost 8 bases, and 18 bases lay in between. Germline V gene sequence: CDR1 SNHLY, CDR2 FYNNEI. The CDR3 consists of 14 residues. CDR3 in amino acids: CASRGLPLVVTQYF. CDR3 in DNA: TGTGCCAGCAGAGGGCTTCCCCTGGTTGTTACGCAGTATTTT.

The chain couples TRBV4-1 to TRBJ1-1; 7 nucleotides match TRBD1. The CDR3 has 15 amino acids. The junction had 10 bases not matched to a gene; V was cut back by 6 bases and J by 3 bases. The germline gives CDR1 MGHRA, CDR2 YSYEKL. The CDR3 DNA follows: TGCGCCAGCAGGCTGGACAGGCAATGGGACACTGAAGCTTTCTTT. Its protein is CASRLDRQWDTEAFF.

The rearrangement uses TRBV20-1 and TRBJ2-7; 8 positions agree with TRBD1. V lost 7 bases and J lost 5; bases outside the gene matches: 4. The CDR3 loop spans 11 amino acids. The germline V gene encodes CDR1 DFQATT and CDR2 SNEGSKA (reference sequence). CDR3 sequence: CSGTGNDEQYF. As DNA, the CDR3 is TGCAGTGGGACAGGGAACGACGAGCAGTACTTC.

This clone appeared a single time. V usage is TRBV6-4 and J usage is TRBJ1-2, with 7 bases identical to TRBD1. After removal of 7 bases from V and 0 bases from J, the junction contained 11 bases not matched to a gene. Germline CDR1 reads MRHNA; CDR2 reads SNTAGT. This CDR3 has 16 amino acids. The CDR3 DNA sequence: TGTGCCAGCACCACAGACAGGGAGCGACCTAACTATGGCTACACCTTC. Translating gives CASTTDRERPNYGYTF.

V gene TRBV4-1 combines with J gene TRBJ2-4; unclear D gene. Germline loops: CDR1 MGHRA, CDR2 YSYEKL. V lost 0 bases and J 7 bases, leaving 7 bases between the germline ends. This CDR3 is built from 13 residues. CDR3 sequence: CASSQESANIQYF. In DNA form, the CDR3 reads TGCGCCAGCAGCCAAGAGAGTGCGAACATTCAGTACTTC.

The sample holds a few counts of this clone. The chain carries TRBV28 and TRBJ2-7; a possible D gene is TRBD1 (6 bases). Trimming pared 4 bases from V and 2 bases from J, leaving 21 bases between. The CDR3 sequence is 17 residues long. Germline CDR1 MDHEN, CDR2 SYDVKM. The CDR3 bases are TGTGCCAGCAGTTCCCCAGGGGACCGCAGGAGCACCTACGAGCAGTACTTC. Protein sequence: CASSSPGDRRSTYEQYF.